The 31 T cell receptor beta chains presented below share a single source sample, sequenced in a study of blood T cells in healthy people across ages. Through a sample-barcoded 5' primer and a J-beta primer mix, a second PCR was run for about 7 to 12 cycles. TCRdb redid the calling of the 5' RACE reads with MiXCR, one entry per CDR3 protein. The table lists over a million distinct CDR3 sequences, 35% to 45% of them singletons. Input material: blood. The receptors shown here come from a woman aged 18-29 years in good health.

This clonotype was detected only once. The CDR3 region has the DNA TGCGCCAGCAGCCAAGTTTCCAGTGGAAACACCATATATTTT. This encodes CASSQVSSGNTIYF. The chain couples TRBV4-1 to TRBJ1-3; D ambiguous. CDR3 length: 14 amino acids. V lost 1 base to trimming and J lost 3 bases, with 7 bases between them. Per the germline V gene, CDR1 is MGHRA and CDR2 is YSYEKL.

The chain employs TRBV24-1 and TRBJ2-1; 10 bases align to TRBD1. This CDR3 spans 17 amino acids. Germline V gives CDR1 KGHDR, CDR2 SFDVKD. The V and J ends lost 8 bases and 4 bases, in that order; junction bases with no gene match: 13. The CDR3 loop reads CATTHRTGGKSYNEQFF. The CDR3 DNA follows: TGTGCCACCACCCATCGGACAGGGGGAAAGTCATACAATGAGCAGTTCTTC.

Of note for this clonotype: Germline and junction disagree at one end, which may indicate a read error. The rearrangement uses TRBV3-1 and TRBJ2-5; no clear D gene. There are 12 residues in the CDR3. CDR1 and CDR2 (germline): LGHDT, YNNKEL (reference sequence). CDR3: CAGSQVRETQYF. In nucleotides, the CDR3 is TGTGCCGGCAGCCAAGTGAGAGAGACCCAGTACTTC.

The chain is built from TRBV7-8 and TRBJ2-1; 7 nucleotides line up with TRBD1. V was clipped by 4 bases and J by 4 bases; unmatched bases: 7. The length of the CDR3 is 15 residues. CDR1 is SGHVS, CDR2 FQNEAQ, per germline. The CDR3 reads CASSSDRVEYNEQFF. CDR3 coding DNA: TGTGCCAGCAGCTCCGACAGGGTAGAGTACAATGAGCAGTTCTTC.

This chain links TRBV10-3 with TRBJ2-3; 9 bases agree with TRBD1. The junction had 4 bases not matched to a gene; V was cut back by 4 bases and J by 2 bases. This CDR3 region has 15 residues. CDR1 and CDR2 from the germline V gene are ENHRY and SYGVKD. CDR3 coding DNA: TGTGCCATCAGTGCCCGGACAGGGGACACAGATACGCAGTATTTT. Protein: CAISARTGDTDTQYF.

CDR3 nucleotides: TGTGCCAGCAGCTTCATCGGGACTAGCGGGAGCTTTGAGGAGACCCAGTTCTTC. Protein sequence: CASSFIGTSGSFEETQFF. V usage is TRBV11-1 and J usage is TRBJ2-5, with 14 bases matching TRBD2. The assigned J gene may be wrong: the sequence end matches TRBJ2-1 better. The CDR3 extends over 18 amino acids. Germline CDR1 SGHAT, CDR2 FQDESV (reference sequence).

V gene TRBV2 combines with J gene TRBJ2-7, with D tentatively TRBD1 (6 bases). CDR1 and CDR2 (germline): SNHLY, FYNNEI. The CDR3 totals 16 residues. V was shortened by 4 bases and J by 1 base, with 17 bases between the two germline ends. The CDR3 DNA reads TGTGCCAGCAGTGCCCCACGGACAGAGCTTTCCTACGAGCAGTACTTC. Its protein is CASSAPRTELSYEQYF. The variable domain in full, completed from reference TRBV2 and TRBJ2-7, reads EPEVTQTPSHQVTQMGQEVILRCVPISNHLYFYWYRQILGQKVEFLVSFYNNEISEKSEIFDDQFSVERPDGSNFTLKIRSTKLEDSAMYFCASSAPRTELSYEQYFGPGTRLTVT.

The rearrangement joins TRBV6-5 to TRBJ1-1, with TRBD1 as a possible D gene (6 bases). Between the trimmed V and J ends, which lost 8 bases and 4 bases, there was a span of 17 bases. This CDR3 has 14 residues. The germline gives CDR1 MNHEY, CDR2 SVGAGI. CDR3 region: CASGNSGGGTEAFF. DNA of the CDR3: TGTGCCAGCGGAAATAGCGGGGGCGGCACTGAAGCTTTCTTT.

This clonotype was seen a handful of times. The chain has TRBV20-1 and TRBJ2-5; 8 positions match TRBD2. The CDR3 is 15 amino acids. CDR1 and CDR2 from the germline V gene are DFQATT and SNEGSKA (reference sequence). J was trimmed by 0 bases and V by 3 bases; bases with no gene match: 6. This CDR3 is CSASSTSGDQETQYF. The CDR3 region has the DNA TGCAGTGCTAGTTCCACTAGCGGCGACCAAGAGACCCAGTACTTC.

V and J are TRBV2 and TRBJ2-3; the match to TRBD2 covers 7 bases. Germline V CDR1 and CDR2: SNHLY, FYNNEI. There are 16 residues in the CDR3. Trimming took 2 bases from V and 5 from J; bases not matched to a gene: 10. CDR3 coding DNA: TGTGCCAGCAGTGAACGGGCTAGCGGTCATCGAGATACGCAGTATTTT. Translating gives CASSERASGHRDTQYF. The variable domain in full, completed from reference TRBV2 and TRBJ2-3, reads EPEVTQTPSHQVTQMGQEVILRCVPISNHLYFYWYRQILGQKVEFLVSFYNNEISEKSEIFDDQFSVERPDGSNFTLKIRSTKLEDSAMYFCASSERASGHRDTQYFGPGTRLTVL.

This chain links TRBV7-3 with TRBJ1-4, with 7 bases aligning to TRBD1. Germline V lookup: CDR1 SGHTA, CDR2 FQGTGA. The CDR3 sequence is 15 residues long. The J segment lost 5 bases and the V segment lost 5 bases, leaving 8 bases of the junction unmatched. CDR3 nucleotide sequence: TGTGCCAGCAGCCCCAACGGGACAGAGAATGAAAAACTGTTTTTT. Protein: CASSPNGTENEKLFF.

This chain uses TRBV20-1 with TRBJ2-7, with 9 bases lining up with TRBD2. Losses at the gene ends were 0 bases for V and 3 bases for J; bases not matched to a gene: 9. Germline loops: CDR1 DFQATT, CDR2 SNEGSKA (reference sequence). The CDR3 has 16 residues. CDR3 bases: TGCAGTGCTAGAGATCTGCGTAGCGGGGGACTCTACGAGCAGTACTTC. Its protein is CSARDLRSGGLYEQYF.

The genes are TRBV6-5 and TRBJ2-3; TRBD2 agrees at 7 bases. J was trimmed by 2 bases and V by 6 bases; bases with no gene match: 8. Germline CDR1 and CDR2: MNHEY and SVGAGI. There are 15 residues in the CDR3. The CDR3 DNA is TGTGCCAGCAGGTTTCTAGCGGAGACCACAGATACGCAGTATTTT. As protein: CASRFLAETTDTQYF.

CDR3 DNA sequence: TGTGCCACGGGACAGGGGGCCGGGACTAGCAACCCCTACAATGAGCAGTTCTTC. Its translation: CATGQGAGTSNPYNEQFF. The chain uses TRBV6-1 and TRBJ2-1; 12 bases map to TRBD1. The CDR3 has 18 residues. Per germline, CDR1 MNHNS and CDR2 SASEGT. Germline trimming cut 10 bases from V and 2 bases from J; bases unmatched to any gene: 15.

This chain connects TRBV9 to TRBJ1-6, with a tentative D call TRBD1 (5 bases). Trimming stripped 3 bases from V and 4 bases from J, with 11 bases between. CDR3 size: 15 residues. In germline, CDR1 is SGDLS, CDR2 YYNGEE. CDR3 bases: TGTGCCAGCAGCGCCGCTGGGGGTTATAATTCACCCCTCCACTTT. It yields the protein CASSAAGGYNSPLHF.

V usage is TRBV20-1 and J usage is TRBJ1-2; D remains ambiguous. There are 11 residues in the CDR3. Germline assignment: CDR1 DFQATT and CDR2 SNEGSKA (reference sequence). The V gene lost 6 bases and the J gene lost 4 bases, with 9 bases spanning the gap. Here the CDR3 reads CSAPQGYGYTF. The CDR3 DNA follows: TGCAGTGCGCCGCAAGGCTATGGCTACACCTTC.

This clonotype has more than one count but fewer than ten. CDR3 bases: TGCACCGTATCCCCTCAGACAGATACGCAGTATTTT. Protein sequence: CTVSPQTDTQYF. The chain is built from TRBV29-1 and TRBJ2-3, with D uncertain. The CDR3 is made up of 12 amino acids. Germline loops: CDR1 SQVTM, CDR2 ANQGSEA.

The V call is TRBV9, the J call TRBJ2-6; possibly TRBD2 for D (7 bases). CDR1 and CDR2 from the germline V gene are SGDLS and YYNGEE. The length of the CDR3 is 21 residues. V was shortened by 0 bases and J by 3 bases, with 25 bases between the two germline ends. The CDR3 loop is CASSVDPITGTGGYGANVLTF. The CDR3 DNA is TGTGCCAGCAGCGTAGACCCTATAACCGGGACGGGGGGCTATGGGGCCAACGTCCTGACTTTC.

This clonotype has a handful of counts. This chain links TRBV10-3 with TRBJ2-7; TRBD2 might be the D (5 bases). Germline V gene lookup returns CDR1 ENHRY and CDR2 SYGVKD. V lost 0 bases to trimming and J lost 4 bases, with 13 bases between them. The length of the CDR3 is 15 residues. For the CDR3, the DNA is TGTGCCATCAGTGAGTCCGGGCTAGCTGATTACGAGCAGTACTTC. Its protein is CAISESGLADYEQYF.

The V call is TRBV6-5, the J call TRBJ2-1; TRBD1 aligns across 10 bases. The ends lost 6 bases at V and 9 bases at J; junction bases unmatched: 5. The CDR3 loop spans 13 amino acids. Germline loops: CDR1 MNHEY, CDR2 SVGAGI. The CDR3 bases are TGTGCCAGCAGACCGGGACAGGGGCCTGAGCAGTTCTTC. Translated, it gives CASRPGQGPEQFF.

This clonotype was seen at least ten times. The chain uses TRBV20-1 and TRBJ2-1, with a possible D match to TRBD2 (5 bases). The germline V gene encodes CDR1 DFQATT and CDR2 SNEGSKA (reference sequence). Trimming removed 2 bases at V and 6 bases at J, with 8 bases between. The CDR3 covers 12 residues. CDR3 nucleotides: TGCAGTGCTAGACTAGCCGGCAATGAGCAGTTCTTC. Translation gives CSARLAGNEQFF.

The V gene is TRBV12-3 or TRBV12-4, the J gene TRBJ2-4; 7 nucleotides agree with TRBD2. V shed 6 bases, J shed 3 bases, and the junction held 5 bases outside the gene matches. This CDR3 comprises 14 residues. The CDR3 spells CASSPAGDKNIQYF. The CDR3 DNA is TGTGCCAGCAGCCCGGCGGGAGACAAAAACATTCAGTACTTC.

This clonotype was seen a handful of times. The gene calls are TRBV15 and TRBJ2-1; D is ambiguous. The CDR3 is 16 amino acids. In germline, CDR1 is LNHNV, CDR2 YYDKDF (reference sequence). Trimming left V 1 base short and J 0 bases short, with 10 bases between. As DNA, the CDR3 is TGTGCCACCAGCAGAGCCCGAGCCAGCTCCTACAATGAGCAGTTCTTC. As protein: CATSRARASSYNEQFF.

This clonotype came up a few times. The rearrangement links TRBV3-1 to TRBJ1-1; TRBD1 might be the D (5 bases). Deletions cut 1 base from V and 0 bases from J, with 9 bases between. This CDR3 is 15 amino acids long. Germline CDR1 reads LGHDT; CDR2 reads YNNKEL (reference sequence). CDR3 in amino acids: CASSQGGAVNTEAFF. The CDR3, as DNA: TGTGCCAGCAGCCAAGGAGGGGCTGTGAACACTGAAGCTTTCTTT.

This chain uses TRBV5-1 with TRBJ2-1, with D possibly being TRBD2 (5 bases). Germline V gene lookup returns CDR1 SGHRS and CDR2 YFSETQ. The CDR3 contains 16 residues. Trimming left V 0 bases short and J 2 bases short, with 12 bases between. DNA of the CDR3: TGCGCCAGCAGCTTGGGGCTAGCATTAACCTACAATGAGCAGTTCTTC. Translating it yields CASSLGLALTYNEQFF. The variable domain in full, completed from reference TRBV5-1 and TRBJ2-1, reads KAGVTQTPRYLIKTRGQQVTLSCSPISGHRSVSWYQQTPGQGLQFLFEYFSETQRNKGNFPGRFSGRQFSNSRSEMNVSTLELGDSALYLCASSLGLALTYNEQFFGPGTRLTVL.

The chain recombines TRBV9 with TRBJ2-1, with D perhaps TRBD2 (6 bases). CDR1 is SGDLS and CDR2 is YYNGEE in the germline V gene. The CDR3 runs to 15 residues. Trimming left V 4 bases short and J 9 bases short, with 20 bases between. CDR3 in DNA: TGTGCCAGCAGCCCCCCCACCGGGGGACGAACTGAGCAGTTCTTC. Amino acid sequence: CASSPPTGGRTEQFF.

Only a few counts were recorded for this clonotype. The J gene is TRBJ1-1, the V gene TRBV11-1; D is unresolved. V was pared by 5 bases and J by 4 bases, with 11 bases between. This CDR3 has 13 amino acids. CDR1 is SGHAT, CDR2 FQDESV, per germline (reference sequence). In nucleotides, the CDR3 is TGTGCCAGCAGCCCTACACGAGTCACTGAAGCTTTCTTT. Translation: CASSPTRVTEAFF.

A remark on this clonotype: A single base separates this from a much larger clone, so it may be a read error. The chain is built from TRBV5-1 and TRBJ2-1; the D is unclear. The CDR3 consists of 11 residues. Germline V lookup: CDR1 SGHRS, CDR2 YFSETQ. For the CDR3, the DNA is TGCGCCAGCGGCTTAGTCGATGAGCAGTTCTTC. Encoded protein: CASGLVDEQFF.

The chain uses TRBV7-9 and TRBJ2-3; TRBD2 is a possible D gene (5 bases). CDR1 and CDR2 (germline): SEHNR, FQNEAQ (reference sequence). Trimming removed 1 base from V and 8 bases from J, with 13 bases in between. This CDR3 region has 14 residues. CDR3 coding DNA: TGTGCCAGCAGCTTAGAGTCCGCCGGGGTTACGCAGTATTTT. Amino acid sequence: CASSLESAGVTQYF.

The chain couples TRBV20-1 to TRBJ2-1; TRBD1 or TRBD2 may be the D gene (5 bases each). CDR3 length: 14 residues. Trimming removed 0 bases from V and 8 bases from J, with 14 bases in between. Germline assignment: CDR1 DFQATT and CDR2 SNEGSKA (reference sequence). The CDR3 sequence: CSARDWGTADEQFF. The CDR3 bases are TGCAGTGCTAGAGATTGGGGGACGGCTGATGAGCAGTTCTTC.

The chain employs TRBV25-1 and TRBJ2-3; 7 positions match TRBD2. CDR1 and CDR2 (germline): MGHDK, SYGVNS. The V and J ends lost 5 bases and 1 base, in that order; junction bases with no gene match: 3. The length of the CDR3 is 14 residues. The CDR3 spells CASSMAGGTDTQYF. Here the CDR3 DNA reads TGTGCCAGCAGTATGGCGGGGGGCACAGATACGCAGTATTTT.